This TCR beta chain was sequenced during a study of cytomegalovirus exposure and HLA in healthy donors. As regards this clone: Its matching antigen is unknown.

The donors were members of the approximately 120-subject validation cohort (separate from the approximately 670-subject first cohort). TCRdb's table, derived via immunoSEQ multiplex PCR, lists solely in-frame clones and lacks some. The table has 40,000 to 60,000 clones, 90% to 95% seen once. Whole-study findings and limits: Reportedly, cytomegalovirus status was diagnosed with high sensitivity and specificity. The TCR clusters that emerged in the first cohort tended, a later analysis found, to co-occur in the approximately 110 validation repertoires. Testing in vitro showed a few CMV-associated chains specific for CMV antigens.

Germline CDR1 and CDR2: MNHEY and SMNVEV (reference sequence). The CDR3 is 18 residues long. Trimming left V 3 bases short and J 0 bases short, with 18 bases between. This sequence joins TRBV27 and TRBJ1-5; the D is unclear. The receptor comes from a woman aged 18-29 years in good health and CMV-seropositive. Sequencing was done on a sample of PBMCs. The DNA of the CDR3 is TGTGCCAGCAGTTTGGTTCAGGTAGGCACCTATAGCAATCAGCCCCAGCATTTT. Protein sequence: CASSLVQVGTYSNQPQHF.